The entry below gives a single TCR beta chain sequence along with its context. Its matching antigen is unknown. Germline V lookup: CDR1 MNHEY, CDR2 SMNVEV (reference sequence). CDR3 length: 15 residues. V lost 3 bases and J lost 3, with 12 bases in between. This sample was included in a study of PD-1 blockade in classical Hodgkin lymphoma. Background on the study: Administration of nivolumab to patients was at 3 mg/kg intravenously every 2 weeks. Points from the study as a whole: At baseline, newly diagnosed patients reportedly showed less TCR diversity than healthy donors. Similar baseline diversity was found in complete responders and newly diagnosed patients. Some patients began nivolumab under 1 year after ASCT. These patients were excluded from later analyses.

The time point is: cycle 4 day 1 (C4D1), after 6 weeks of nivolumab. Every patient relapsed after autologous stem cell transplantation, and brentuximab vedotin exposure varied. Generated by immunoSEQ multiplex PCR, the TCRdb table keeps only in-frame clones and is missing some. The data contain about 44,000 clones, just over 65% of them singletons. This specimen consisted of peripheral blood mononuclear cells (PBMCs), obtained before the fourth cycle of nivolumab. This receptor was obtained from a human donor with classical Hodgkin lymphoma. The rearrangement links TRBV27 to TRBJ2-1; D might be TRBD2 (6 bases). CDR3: CASSFGGRGYNEQFF. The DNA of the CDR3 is TGTGCCAGCAGTTTCGGGGGACGGGGCTACAATGAGCAGTTCTTC.